Below, 28 T cell receptor beta chains from the same sample are listed, as sequenced in a study of T-cell memory formation after mild COVID-19. One entry per CDR3 protein, called by TCRdb with MiXCR from the 5' RACE reads. The sample records about 290,000 distinct CDR3 sequences, about a sixth being singletons. Material: PBMCs or a T cell subset sorted from them (not recorded which). These receptors were obtained from a man between 18 and 35 years old who had mild COVID-19 (a few samples of this study predate the infection). Cell type and time point are not known.

This clonotype was detected only a few times. The chain uses TRBV5-1 and TRBJ2-7, with D possibly matching TRBD1 (5 bases). V gave up 7 bases and J gave up 5 bases, with 13 bases separating them. The CDR3 sequence is 12 residues long. Per germline, CDR1 SGHRS and CDR2 YFSETQ. The DNA of the CDR3 is TGCGCCAGCGGCCCCCCAGGGCACGAGCAGTACTTC. Its protein product is CASGPPGHEQYF.

V gene TRBV9 combines with J gene TRBJ2-1; D is undetermined. Germline CDR1 and CDR2: SGDLS and YYNGEE. The V end was cut by 2 bases, the J end by 2 bases, with 11 bases between. This CDR3 has 15 amino acids. CDR3 sequence: CASSVGSPPYNEQFF. The CDR3 coding sequence is TGTGCCAGCAGCGTCGGTTCCCCTCCCTACAATGAGCAGTTCTTC. The whole variable domain, remainder taken from reference TRBV9 and TRBJ2-1, is DSGVTQTPKHLITATGQRVTLRCSPRSGDLSVYWYQQSLDQGLQFLIQYYNGEERAKGNILERFSAQQFPDLHSELNLSSLELGDSALYFCASSVGSPPYNEQFFGPGTRLTVL.

This clonotype turned up a few times. CDR3 nucleotides: TGTGCCAGCACCAGGGGCTTCACAGATACGCAGTATTTT. It translates to CASTRGFTDTQYF. V gene TRBV2 combines with J gene TRBJ2-3; D possibly corresponds to TRBD1 (6 bases). This CDR3 spans 13 amino acids. Trimming pared 7 bases from V and 2 bases from J, leaving 10 bases between. Per the germline V gene, CDR1 is SNHLY and CDR2 is FYNNEI.

This clonotype was seen only a few times. J is TRBJ1-1 and V is TRBV6-6, with 9 nucleotides matching TRBD1. After removal of 5 bases from V and 5 bases from J, the junction contained 12 bases not matched to a gene. Germline loops: CDR1 MNHNY, CDR2 SVGAGI (reference sequence). The CDR3 runs to 16 residues. Written as DNA, the CDR3 is TGTGCCAGCAGTACGCGGACAGGGGAACGAGGGACTGAAGCTTTCTTT. Translated, it gives CASSTRTGERGTEAFF.

V is TRBV6-5 and J is TRBJ1-5; D is uncertain. The CDR3 has 13 amino acids. Trimming removed 0 bases from V and 4 bases from J, with 4 bases in between. The germline CDR1 and CDR2 sequences are MNHEY and SVGAGI. The CDR3 spells CASSYSRNQPQHF. The DNA of the CDR3 is TGTGCCAGCAGTTACTCGAGGAATCAGCCCCAGCATTTT.

This clonotype has more than one count but fewer than ten. The V gene is TRBV7-9, the J gene TRBJ2-5; tentatively, D is TRBD1 (6 bases). Trimming pared 2 bases from V and 2 bases from J, leaving 12 bases between. The CDR3 covers 15 residues. Germline V gives CDR1 SEHNR, CDR2 FQNEAQ (reference sequence). The CDR3 protein is CASSLSGDGQETQYF. DNA for the CDR3: TGTGCCAGCAGCTTATCAGGGGACGGGCAAGAGACCCAGTACTTC.

This clonotype was found a few times. The chain couples TRBV7-8 to TRBJ2-5, with D uncertain. CDR3 length: 18 amino acids. Germline-derived CDR1 and CDR2 are SGHVS and FQNEAQ. V lost 6 bases to trimming and J lost 7 bases, with 30 bases between them. CDR3 sequence reads: CASRVRPVLRAALRTQYF. The CDR3 coding sequence is TGTGCCAGCAGGGTTAGGCCCGTCCTCCGGGCCGCCCTGAGGACCCAGTACTTC.

A note on this clonotype: A much larger clone sits a single nucleotide away, making a read error possible. This sequence joins TRBV7-2 and TRBJ2-3; unclear D gene. Germline V gene lookup returns CDR1 SGHTA and CDR2 FQGNSA. Trimming took 3 bases from V and 6 from J, leaving 7 bases between them. This CDR3 is 12 amino acids long. The CDR3 DNA is TGTGCCAGCAGCTTGTACATGGATACGCAGTATTTT. Residues: CASSLYMDTQYF.

The chain has TRBV5-1 and TRBJ1-1, with TRBD1 as a possible D gene (6 bases). Germline CDR1 and CDR2: SGHRS and YFSETQ. The V end lost 4 bases, the J end lost 3 bases, and 10 bases lay between the germline ends. This CDR3 has 13 amino acids. This chain's CDR3 is CASSGTGYTEAFF. In nucleotides, the CDR3 is TGCGCCAGCAGCGGAACAGGGTACACTGAAGCTTTCTTT.

This clonotype was counted at least ten times. The chain links TRBV7-8 to TRBJ2-1, with 11 bases aligning to TRBD2. The CDR3 is 15 amino acids. Trimming cost V 4 bases and J 2 bases; bases outside gene matches: 1. CDR1 and CDR2 from the germline V gene are SGHVS and FQNEAQ. CDR3 DNA sequence: TGTGCCAGCAGCTCGGGACTAGCGGCCTACAATGAGCAGTTCTTC. This gives the protein CASSSGLAAYNEQFF. Full variable domain (rest looked up from reference TRBV7-8 and TRBJ2-1): GAGVSQSPRYKVAKRGQDVALRCDPISGHVSLFWYQQALGQGPEFLTYFQNEAQLDKSGLPSDRFFAERPEGSVSTLKIQRTQQEDSAVYLCASSSGLAAYNEQFFGPGTRLTVL.

The chain has TRBV4-1 and TRBJ2-3; D is undetermined. CDR3 length equals 16 residues. V lost 1 base, J lost 0 bases, and 11 bases lay in between. Germline V lookup: CDR1 MGHRA, CDR2 YSYEKL. CDR3 sequence: CASSQVNLVSTDTQYF. In nucleotides, the CDR3 is TGCGCCAGCAGCCAAGTCAACCTAGTGAGCACAGATACGCAGTATTTT.

This chain connects TRBV5-1 to TRBJ1-5; D not certain. The germline V gene encodes CDR1 SGHRS and CDR2 YFSETQ. V gave up 2 bases and J gave up 1 base, with 10 bases separating them. The CDR3 has 15 residues. The CDR3 reads CASSLDGMSNQPQHF. The CDR3 DNA follows: TGCGCCAGCAGCTTAGACGGGATGAGCAATCAGCCCCAGCATTTT.

Ten or more counts support this clonotype. Sequence at one end of the junction differs from germline and may be a read error. The chain links TRBV7-7 to TRBJ2-5, with D possibly TRBD1 on 5 matching bases. The CDR3 runs 14 residues. Germline V lookup: CDR1 SSHAT, CDR2 FNYEAQ (reference sequence). CDR3 in amino acids: CASSPQQGQETQYF. The CDR3 DNA reads TGTGCTAGCAGCCCGCAGCAGGGACAAGAGACCCAGTACTTC.

The sample holds a few counts of this clonotype. This chain uses TRBV10-3 with TRBJ1-1; D gene unclear. CDR1 ENHRY and CDR2 SYGVKD come from the germline V gene. V gave up 8 bases and J gave up 0 bases, with 10 bases separating them. CDR3 length: 13 amino acids. As DNA, the CDR3 is TGTGCCATCCTGGACCGGCTGAACACTGAAGCTTTCTTT. Protein sequence: CAILDRLNTEAFF.

This clonotype was seen more than once but under ten times. DNA for the CDR3: TGTGCCAGCATCAGCGGGAGCTCCTACGAGCAGTACTTC. Its protein is CASISGSSYEQYF. The chain uses TRBV6-2 or TRBV6-3 and TRBJ2-7; TRBD2 agrees at 8 bases. The ends lost 7 bases at V and 0 bases at J; junction bases unmatched: 2. This CDR3 comprises 13 residues. Germline V gene sequence: CDR1 MNHEY, CDR2 SVGEGT.

The CDR3 DNA reads TGTGCCATCAGAGCCGGGACCGCGGAAGAAGCTTTCTTT. Protein product: CAIRAGTAEEAFF. The chain has TRBV10-3 and TRBJ1-1, with D possibly matching TRBD1 (5 bases). CDR3 length: 13 amino acids. Germline V gives CDR1 ENHRY, CDR2 SYGVKD. V lost 6 bases, J lost 8 bases, and 16 bases lay in between.

The sample holds a few counts of this clonotype. This chain uses TRBV6-2 or TRBV6-3 with TRBJ2-6; D not certain. The CDR3 has 15 residues. With 2 bases removed from V and 3 bases from J, the gap between germline ends came to 8 bases. Germline CDR1 and CDR2: MNHEY and SVGEGT. The CDR3 DNA reads TGTGCCAGCAGTTACGTTGTCTTTGGGGCCAACGTCCTGACTTTC. Amino acid sequence: CASSYVVFGANVLTF.

V is TRBV7-2 and J is TRBJ1-2; D is unresolved. With 0 bases removed from V and 7 bases from J, the gap between germline ends came to 12 bases. The V gene's germline CDR1 is SGHTA and CDR2 FQGNSA. This CDR3 has 14 amino acids. CDR3 in amino acids: CASSLADYRGGYTF. The CDR3 DNA sequence: TGTGCCAGCAGCTTAGCTGATTACAGAGGTGGCTACACCTTC. Together with reference TRBV7-2 and TRBJ1-2, the CDR3 gives the full variable domain: GAGVSQSPSNKVTEKGKDVELRCDPISGHTALYWYRQSLGQGLEFLIYFQGNSAPDKSGLPSDRFSAERTGGSVSTLTIQRTQQEDSAVYLCASSLADYRGGYTFGSGTRLTVV.

This clonotype was seen more than once but under ten times. The chain recombines TRBV27 with TRBJ2-6, with D tentatively TRBD2 (6 bases). V lost 1 base and J lost 0, with 10 bases in between. This CDR3 comprises 17 residues. CDR1 is MNHEY and CDR2 is SMNVEV in the germline V gene (reference sequence). This CDR3 is CASSLWRGFSGANVLTF. CDR3 coding DNA: TGTGCCAGCAGTTTATGGCGGGGTTTCTCTGGGGCCAACGTCCTGACTTTC.

CDR3 sequence reads: CASSLDGGGRTEAFF. In nucleotides, the CDR3 is TGCGCCAGCAGCTTAGACGGAGGGGGACGGACTGAAGCTTTCTTT. The chain links TRBV5-1 to TRBJ1-1, with D perhaps matching TRBD1 (6 bases). The germline V gene has CDR1 SGHRS and CDR2 YFSETQ. Between the trimmed V and J ends, which lost 2 bases and 5 bases, there was a span of 16 bases. The CDR3 consists of 15 residues.

This chain connects TRBV7-9 to TRBJ1-1; a weak D match, TRBD1 (5 bases). From germline, CDR1 is SEHNR and CDR2 FQNEAQ (reference sequence). Trimming cost V 5 bases and J 4 bases, with 14 bases left between them. This CDR3 is built from 14 residues. CDR3 DNA: TGTGCCAGCAGCGCGCGACCGACAGCCACTGAAGCTTTCTTT. This codes for CASSARPTATEAFF.

The rearrangement joins TRBV6-2 or TRBV6-3 to TRBJ2-7, with 10 bases matching TRBD2. Germline V gene lookup returns CDR1 MNHEY and CDR2 SVGEGT. The CDR3 totals 14 residues. V gave up 6 bases and J gave up 7 bases; unmatched junction bases: 9. The CDR3 DNA reads as TGTGCCAGCAGACTAGCGGGATCCTTGTGGGAGCAGTACTTC. This sequence encodes CASRLAGSLWEQYF.

V usage is TRBV11-2 and J usage is TRBJ2-7; D may be TRBD1 (5 bases). The CDR3 consists of 16 residues. Germline values: CDR1 SGHAT, CDR2 FQNNGV. V gave up 1 base and J gave up 0 bases, with 13 bases separating them. This CDR3 reads CASSLGGPFSSYEQYF. The CDR3 DNA reads as TGTGCCAGCAGCTTAGGGGGCCCCTTTAGCTCCTACGAGCAGTACTTC.

The chain has TRBV5-5 and TRBJ1-2; D remains ambiguous. The CDR3 has 12 residues. Between the trimmed V and J ends, which lost 7 bases and 6 bases, there was a span of 13 bases. CDR1 and CDR2 from the germline V gene are SGHKS and YYEKEE (reference sequence). CDR3 residues: CASDGEANGYTF. The CDR3 DNA reads as TGTGCCAGCGACGGGGAGGCTAATGGCTACACCTTC.

This clonotype was counted many times. V usage is TRBV29-1 and J usage is TRBJ1-2; maybe TRBD1 (5 bases). The germline V gene encodes CDR1 SQVTM and CDR2 ANQGSEA. The CDR3 spans 14 residues. Trimming stripped 4 bases from V and 0 bases from J, with 12 bases between. CDR3 residues: CSVVGDTPNYGYTF. DNA for the CDR3: TGCAGCGTTGTGGGGGATACACCTAACTATGGCTACACCTTC.

A few counts support this clonotype. The gene calls are TRBV5-1 and TRBJ2-5; D gene uncertain. Germline V CDR1 and CDR2: SGHRS, YFSETQ. V was clipped by 2 bases and J by 5 bases, with 10 bases between them. The CDR3 has 13 amino acids. CDR3 nucleotide sequence: TGCGCCAGCAGCTTTAGACTTGGGGAGACCCAGTACTTC. Translation: CASSFRLGETQYF.

The chain carries TRBV20-1 and TRBJ1-2; 7 bases map to TRBD1. CDR1 and CDR2 (germline): DFQATT, SNEGSKA (reference sequence). After removal of 5 bases from V and 8 bases from J, the junction contained 5 bases not matched to a gene. The CDR3 is 11 amino acids. The CDR3: CSAYRGGGYTF. For the CDR3, the DNA is TGCAGTGCTTACAGGGGAGGAGGCTACACCTTC.

This clonotype was observed a handful of times. This chain joins TRBV28 and TRBJ2-7; 14 bases line up with TRBD2. V lost 4 bases to trimming and J lost 8 bases; unmatched junction nucleotides: 10. Germline CDR1 reads MDHEN; CDR2 reads SYDVKM. The CDR3 has 16 residues. DNA of the CDR3: TGTGCCAGCAGTTCCCCCCGACTAGCGGGGGGGCCCCAGCAGTACGTC. Its protein is CASSSPRLAGGPQQYV.